This T cell receptor (beta chain) was sequenced in a study of beta chain features in type 1 diabetes. Study-level points and caveats: Researchers cautioned that cDNA sequencing could over-represent cells with high TCR expression. Naive, central memory and Treg TCRB repertoires seemed to resemble each other more closely in patients than they did in healthy donors. Among patients with Type 1 diabetes, TCRB CDR3s were moderately but significantly shorter in every one of the four CD4+ subsets.

This clone came up a few times. Its antigen is currently unknown. What was sequenced were expressed TCRB transcripts, since all of the isolated RNA had been reverse transcribed. Sequencing used immunoSEQ multiplex PCR; TCRdb keeps in-frame clones, though not all of them. The data hold 130,000 or so clones, with around 8.8% observed a single time. This clonotype was obtained from a man between 25 and 39 years old with type 1 diabetes. The sample consisted of central memory CD4+ T cells from blood.

In nucleotides, the CDR3 is TGTGCCAGCAGCGAAAAGACAGGGGTTGGCTATGGCTACACCTTC. As protein: CASSEKTGVGYGYTF. The rearrangement joins TRBV2 to TRBJ1-2; TRBD1 agrees at 8 bases. The V gene end was trimmed by 6 bases and the J gene end by 4 bases; junction bases not matched to a gene: 10. The CDR3 is 15 amino acids. Per germline, CDR1 SNHLY and CDR2 FYNNEI.